The source of this TCR beta chain is a study of spatial heterogeneity in lung cancer. Study-wide background: Alpha-chain sequences were consistently detected in smaller numbers than beta-chain sequences.

Overall study results and limits: Compared with follow-up, resection was when ubiquitous expanded tumor TCRs appeared in blood more.

A unique molecular identifier was attached to every TCR cDNA molecule. TCRdb re-called the 5' RACE reads with MiXCR, one entry per CDR3 protein. The data contain roughly 82,000 distinct CDR3 sequences, roughly 12% of them singletons. Time point of the sample: sample taken at primary tumor resection. The study sequenced unsorted whole RNA from tumor, nontumor lung or frozen PBMC. The donor population consisted of some 72 patients with untreated, early-stage non-small cell lung cancer. Details on this clonotype: Its antigen is still unknown.

The sequenced sample was PBMCs, obtained at surgery. The sequence derives from a male donor with early-stage non-small cell lung cancer.

This chain's CDR3 is CASSEGRQPPNSNQPQHF. The CDR3 DNA reads as TGTGCCAGCAGTGAAGGAAGGCAGCCACCTAATAGCAATCAGCCCCAGCATTTT. The chain is built from TRBV2 and TRBJ1-5; the D is unclear. The CDR3 spans 18 residues. V shed 1 base and J shed 0 bases, with 16 bases lying between them. The germline gives CDR1 SNHLY, CDR2 FYNNEI.